The 5 T cell receptor beta chains presented below share a single source sample, sequenced in a study of shared clonotypes between healthy human individuals. The protocol was immunoSEQ multiplex PCR, while the TCRdb copy is restricted to in-frame clones and leaves out a portion. The table records approximately 2.5 million clones, more than 90% of them present only once. The sample was naive CD4+ T cells sorted from blood. Subset of the sample: CD45RA+ positively selected. Receptors originate from a man younger than 30 in good health.

The chain combines TRBV28 with TRBJ2-2; D may be TRBD2 (5 bases). CDR1 and CDR2 from the germline V gene are MDHEN and SYDVKM. The CDR3 extends over 16 amino acids. Trimming took off 3 bases at V and 1 base at J, with 12 bases between the two ends. In DNA, the CDR3 is TGTGCCAGCAGTTTCGACCCCGGGGTGAACACCGGGGAGCTGTTTTTT. Translated: CASSFDPGVNTGELFF.

V gene TRBV7-2 combines with J gene TRBJ2-6, with 8 bases aligning to TRBD2. Germline CDR1 and CDR2: SGHTA and FQGNSA. This CDR3 comprises 16 residues. Germline trimming cut 3 bases from V and 6 bases from J; bases unmatched to any gene: 7. The CDR3 loop reads CASSFIGGAKANVLTF. The CDR3 nucleotides read TGTGCCAGCAGCTTTATCGGGGGGGCGAAGGCCAACGTCCTGACTTTC.

V is TRBV13 and J is TRBJ1-3; 7 bases match TRBD1. The length of the CDR3 is 15 residues. Germline CDR1 PRHDT, CDR2 FYEKMQ (reference sequence). V gave up 5 bases and J gave up 7 bases; unmatched junction bases: 11. This CDR3 reads CASSPPAGGRNTIYF. The CDR3 nucleotides are TGTGCCAGCAGCCCCCCGGCAGGGGGTAGGAACACCATATATTTT.

This chain joins TRBV10-1 and TRBJ1-5; D is unresolved. Germline lookup yields CDR1 WNHNN and CDR2 SYGVQD (reference sequence). The length of the CDR3 is 15 residues. V was cut by 7 bases and J by 7 bases, with 20 bases left in between. CDR3 protein: CASKMVTGMGQPQHF. CDR3 coding DNA: TGCGCCAGCAAAATGGTGACGGGGATGGGGCAGCCCCAGCATTTT.

Written as DNA, the CDR3 is TGTGCCAGTAGTATAGGTAGCGGGGGGCGTAATGAGCAGTTCTTC. Residues: CASSIGSGGRNEQFF. This sequence joins TRBV19 and TRBJ2-1; 10 bases fit TRBD2. Germline CDR1 reads LNHDA; CDR2 reads SQIVND (reference sequence). The CDR3 has 15 residues. V dropped 1 base and J dropped 7; count of bases not matched to a gene: 4.